This T cell receptor beta chain emerged from a study of blood T cell repertoires in COVID-19. Overall study: Both acute and convalescent COVID-19 samples were obtained from the United States, Italy and Spain.

Libraries were prepared by immunoSEQ multiplex PCR; TCRdb keeps only in-frame clonotypes and omits some of them. This sample yields around 19,000 clones, of which around nine tenths are seen a single time; approximately 12% belongs to the top ten. This TCR was recovered from a human donor in a cohort sampled during active COVID-19. The sample consisted of peripheral blood.

The chain's CDR3 is CASSRSGTLLNEQFF. CDR3 nucleotide sequence: TGTGCCAGCAGCAGAAGCGGGACTCTCCTCAATGAGCAGTTCTTC. J is TRBJ2-1 and V is TRBV6-2 or TRBV6-3, with 7 bases that match TRBD2. With V trimmed by 6 bases and J by 6 bases, 11 bases remained unmatched. The CDR3 contains 15 residues. CDR1 is MNHEY and CDR2 is SVGEGT in the germline V gene.